The rows below give T cell receptor beta chains drawn from one sample of a study of T cells expressing NK-cell markers. From the 5' RACE reads, TCRdb lists one entry per CDR3 protein and no DNA. This sample's table has over 100,000 distinct CDR3 sequences. The sample was blood T cells: a sorted CD56 or NKG2C T cell subset, CD4+ or CD8+ T cells, or bulk PBMC T cells (not recorded which). These TCRs come from a woman aged 18 to 75 in good health. Both conserved end residues are part of each CDR3.

j_call: TRBJ1-1; v_call: TRBV4-3; cdr3_aa: CASSQDRVANTEAFF
j_call: TRBJ2-7; v_call: TRBV4-1; cdr3_aa: CASSPAGSYEQYF
j_call: TRBJ2-3; v_call: TRBV3-1; cdr3_aa: CASSQDSDLPTDTQYF
j_call: TRBJ2-1; v_call: TRBV12-3/TRBV12-4; cdr3_aa: CASRPTSLDEQFF
j_call: TRBJ1-5; v_call: TRBV7-2; cdr3_aa: CASSLYGGVNQPQHF
j_call: TRBJ1-1; v_call: TRBV19; cdr3_aa: CASSVPRGDGNTEAFF
j_call: TRBJ2-3; v_call: TRBV2; cdr3_aa: CALLGTSGGAAADTQYF
j_call: TRBJ2-4; v_call: TRBV7-9; cdr3_aa: CASSPAPVETAKNIQYF
j_call: TRBJ1-1; v_call: TRBV5-4; cdr3_aa: CASSWVGLKREAFF
j_call: TRBJ2-3; v_call: TRBV3-1; cdr3_aa: CASSQDEGYTDTQYF
j_call: TRBJ2-1; v_call: TRBV7-9; cdr3_aa: CASSLKVRTVNEQFF
j_call: TRBJ2-2; v_call: TRBV4-3; cdr3_aa: CASSQDPSGETGELFF
j_call: TRBJ2-3; v_call: TRBV7-8; cdr3_aa: CASSLLLGDTQYF
j_call: TRBJ2-1; v_call: TRBV7-8; cdr3_aa: CASSALAVINYNEQFF
j_call: TRBJ2-2; v_call: TRBV27; cdr3_aa: CASSLATGAGTGELFF
j_call: TRBJ2-5; v_call: TRBV6-5; cdr3_aa: CASSLLGDQETQYF
j_call: TRBJ2-2; v_call: TRBV30; cdr3_aa: CAWMTGPTNTGELFF
j_call: TRBJ2-3; v_call: TRBV7-3; cdr3_aa: CASSSEAPDTQYF
j_call: TRBJ2-2; v_call: TRBV20-1; cdr3_aa: CSARDTRPNTGELFF
j_call: TRBJ2-2; v_call: TRBV5-4; cdr3_aa: CASSLGVTGNTGELFF
j_call: TRBJ2-2; v_call: TRBV20-1; cdr3_aa: CSAIPTGELTGELFF
j_call: TRBJ2-2; v_call: TRBV9; cdr3_aa: CASSAGKTGELFF
j_call: TRBJ2-5; v_call: TRBV20-1; cdr3_aa: CSAQGLAGGPRETQYF
j_call: TRBJ2-2; v_call: TRBV5-4; cdr3_aa: CASSFPGTGNTGELFF
j_call: TRBJ2-2; v_call: TRBV3-1; cdr3_aa: CASSQATPGTGELFF
j_call: TRBJ2-7; v_call: TRBV24-1; cdr3_aa: CATSDLVGEQYF